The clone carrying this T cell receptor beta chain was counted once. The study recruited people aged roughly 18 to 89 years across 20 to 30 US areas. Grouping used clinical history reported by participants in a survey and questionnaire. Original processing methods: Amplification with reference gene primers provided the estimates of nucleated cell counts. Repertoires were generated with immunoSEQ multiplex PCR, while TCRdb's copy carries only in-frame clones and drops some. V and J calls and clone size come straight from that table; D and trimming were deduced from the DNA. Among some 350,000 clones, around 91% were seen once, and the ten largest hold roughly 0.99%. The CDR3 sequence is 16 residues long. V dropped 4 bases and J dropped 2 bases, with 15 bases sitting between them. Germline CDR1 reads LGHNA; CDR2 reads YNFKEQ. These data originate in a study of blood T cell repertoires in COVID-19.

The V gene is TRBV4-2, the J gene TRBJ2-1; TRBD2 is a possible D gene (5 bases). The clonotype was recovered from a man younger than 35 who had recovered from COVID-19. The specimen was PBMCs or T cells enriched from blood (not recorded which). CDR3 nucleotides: TGTGCCAGCAGCCCAAGAGGTACCGGGGCCTACAATGAGCAGTTCTTC. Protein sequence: CASSPRGTGAYNEQFF.